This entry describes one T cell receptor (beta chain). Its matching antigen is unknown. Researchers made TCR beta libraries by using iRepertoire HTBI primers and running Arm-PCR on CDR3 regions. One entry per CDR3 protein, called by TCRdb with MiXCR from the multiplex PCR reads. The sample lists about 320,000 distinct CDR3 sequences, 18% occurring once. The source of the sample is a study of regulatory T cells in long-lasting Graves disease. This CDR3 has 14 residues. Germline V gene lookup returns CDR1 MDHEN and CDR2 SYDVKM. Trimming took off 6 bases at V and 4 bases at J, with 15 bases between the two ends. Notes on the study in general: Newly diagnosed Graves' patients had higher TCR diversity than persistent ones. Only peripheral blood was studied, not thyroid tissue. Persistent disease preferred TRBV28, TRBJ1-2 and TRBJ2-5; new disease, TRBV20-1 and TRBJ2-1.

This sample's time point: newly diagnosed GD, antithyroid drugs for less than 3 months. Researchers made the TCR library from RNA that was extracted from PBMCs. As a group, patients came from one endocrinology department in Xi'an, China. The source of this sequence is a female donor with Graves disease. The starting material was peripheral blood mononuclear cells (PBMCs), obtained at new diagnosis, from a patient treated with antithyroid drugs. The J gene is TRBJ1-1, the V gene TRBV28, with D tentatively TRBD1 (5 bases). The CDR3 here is CASSWTPRGTEAFF. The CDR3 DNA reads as TGTGCCAGCAGCTGGACACCGCGGGGCACTGAAGCTTTCTTT.